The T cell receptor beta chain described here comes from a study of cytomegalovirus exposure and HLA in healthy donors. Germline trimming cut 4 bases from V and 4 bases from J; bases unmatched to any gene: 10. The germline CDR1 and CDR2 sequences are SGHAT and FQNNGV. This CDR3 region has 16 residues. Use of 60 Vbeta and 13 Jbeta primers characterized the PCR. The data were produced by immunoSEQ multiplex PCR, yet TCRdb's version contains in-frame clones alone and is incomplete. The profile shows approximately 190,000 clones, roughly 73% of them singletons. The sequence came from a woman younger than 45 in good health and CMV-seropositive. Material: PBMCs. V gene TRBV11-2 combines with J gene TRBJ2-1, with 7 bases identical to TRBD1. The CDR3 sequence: CASSSLSGDRYNEQFF. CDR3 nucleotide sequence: TGTGCCAGCAGCTCCTTGAGTGGGGACAGATACAATGAGCAGTTCTTC.